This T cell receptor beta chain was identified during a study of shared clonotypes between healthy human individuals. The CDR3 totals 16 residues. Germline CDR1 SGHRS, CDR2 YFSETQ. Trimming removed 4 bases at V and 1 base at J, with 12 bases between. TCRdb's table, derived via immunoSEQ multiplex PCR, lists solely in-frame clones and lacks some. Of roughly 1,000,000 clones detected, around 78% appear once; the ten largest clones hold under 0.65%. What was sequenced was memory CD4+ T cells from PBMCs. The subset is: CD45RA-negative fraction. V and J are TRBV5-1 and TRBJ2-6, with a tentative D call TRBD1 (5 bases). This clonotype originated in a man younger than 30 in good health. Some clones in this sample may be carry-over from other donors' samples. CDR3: CASSQPTVSGANVLTF. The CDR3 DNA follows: TGCGCCAGCAGCCAGCCGACAGTTTCTGGGGCCAACGTCCTGACTTTC.